This TCR beta chain was found in a study of CD8 T cells in Susac syndrome. RNA amounts of about 0.5 to 1 ug underwent reverse transcription with random hexamers. immunoSEQ multiplex PCR amplified TCR beta CDR3 across 54 Vbeta, 13 Jbeta. TCRdb re-called the immunoSEQ multiplex PCR reads through MiXCR, storing one row per CDR3 protein. In the table there are about 300,000 distinct CDR3 sequences, around nine tenths of which are singletons. Multiple sclerosis controls were treatment-naive patients with stable or active relapsing-remitting disease. The sequenced sample was CD8+ T cells from PBMCs. This TCR derives from a human donor with multiple sclerosis.

The CDR3 DNA follows: TGCAGTGCTAGAGAGACAGGGGGACCCTACGAGCAGTACTTC. It is translated as CSARETGGPYEQYF. V and J are TRBV20-1 and TRBJ2-7; 9 bases are a match to TRBD1. This CDR3 has 14 residues. Germline loops: CDR1 DFQATT, CDR2 SNEGSKA (reference sequence). J was trimmed by 2 bases and V by 0 bases; bases with no gene match: 2.